These 11 T cell receptor beta chains share one sample of origin, sequenced in a study of T cell changes during pregnancy in multiple sclerosis. Measured with immunoSEQ multiplex PCR; TCRdb has only the in-frame clones, and not every one. The sample has 50,000 or so clones, 93% seen once. The sample was peripheral blood, taken in the second trimester of pregnancy. Receptor source: a female donor with multiple sclerosis, enrolled in a pregnancy study.

This chain links TRBV25-1 with TRBJ2-5; 10 nucleotides line up with TRBD2. The V gene's germline CDR1 is MGHDK and CDR2 SYGVNS. This CDR3 region has 18 residues. V trimming: 3 bases; J trimming: 3 bases; junction bases outside the gene matches: 13. The CDR3 spells CASSDGGREREGKETQYF. CDR3 nucleotides: TGTGCCAGCAGTGACGGGGGTCGGGAGCGGGAGGGCAAAGAGACCCAGTACTTC.

This clone is a singleton in its sample. The rearrangement joins TRBV15 to TRBJ2-5, with a tentative D call TRBD1 (6 bases). Looked up from germline, CDR1 is LNHNV and CDR2 is YYDKDF (reference sequence). The V end was cut by 1 base, the J end by 4 bases, with 16 bases between. The CDR3 is 16 residues long. The CDR3 reads CATSRVGGANGETQYF. CDR3 bases: TGTGCCACCAGCAGAGTTGGGGGCGCGAACGGAGAGACCCAGTACTTC.

The rearrangement links TRBV28 to TRBJ2-1, with TRBD2 matching over 9 bases. Germline CDR1 is MDHEN and CDR2 is SYDVKM. Losses at the gene ends were 3 bases for V and 7 bases for J; bases not matched to a gene: 10. The CDR3 consists of 16 residues. The CDR3 coding sequence is TGTGCCAGCAGTTTCCTCGGGCGGGAGGGCCAGAATGAGCAGTTCTTC. This gives the protein CASSFLGREGQNEQFF.

This chain joins TRBV6-5 and TRBJ1-1; no definite D call. Germline loops: CDR1 MNHEY, CDR2 SVGAGI. The CDR3 has 15 residues. V was cut by 0 bases and J by 1 base, with 9 bases left in between. CDR3 sequence: CASSYSSAGNTEAFF. In DNA, the CDR3 is TGTGCCAGCAGTTACTCATCGGCAGGGAACACTGAAGCTTTCTTT.

The J gene is TRBJ2-5, the V gene TRBV11-3; 9 nucleotides agree with TRBD1. The V segment lost 5 bases and the J segment 5 bases; nucleotides outside the gene matches: 6. CDR3 size: 14 residues. Germline V CDR1 and CDR2: SGHNT, YENEEA. The CDR3 bases are TGTGCCAGCAGCCGAGGACAGGGGAGGGAGACCCAGTACTTC. Translated, it gives CASSRGQGRETQYF.

The gene calls are TRBV28 and TRBJ2-1, with 8 bases lining up with TRBD2. The junction had 11 bases not matched to a gene; V was cut back by 8 bases and J by 8 bases. The CDR3 contains 14 residues. Germline V gene data show CDR1 as MDHEN and CDR2 as SYDVKM. The CDR3 is CASVRGGEMYEQFF. DNA for the CDR3: TGTGCCAGCGTTCGGGGGGGAGAAATGTATGAGCAGTTCTTC.

This clone was detected a few times. This chain joins TRBV27 and TRBJ2-4, with 9 bases lining up with TRBD1. The V and J ends lost 4 bases and 0 bases, in that order; junction bases with no gene match: 4. The CDR3 runs to 16 residues. Germline V CDR1 and CDR2: MNHEY, SMNVEV (reference sequence). The CDR3: CASSYAQGAAKNIQYF. The CDR3 DNA reads as TGTGCCAGCAGTTACGCACAGGGGGCAGCCAAAAACATTCAGTACTTC.

The rearrangement joins TRBV7-8 to TRBJ1-2; D remains unclear. The V end lost 5 bases, the J end lost 8 bases, and 12 bases lay between the germline ends. The CDR3 consists of 12 residues. CDR1 SGHVS and CDR2 FQNEAQ come from the germline V gene. CDR3 residues: CASSLATVGYTF. The CDR3 nucleotides read TGTGCCAGCAGCCTTGCCACGGTGGGCTACACCTTC. Full variable domain (remainder filled in from reference TRBV7-8 and TRBJ1-2): GAGVSQSPRYKVAKRGQDVALRCDPISGHVSLFWYQQALGQGPEFLTYFQNEAQLDKSGLPSDRFFAERPEGSVSTLKIQRTQQEDSAVYLCASSLATVGYTFGSGTRLTVV.

In regard to this clone: Compared with germline, one end of the junction differs, possibly owing to a read error. The chain uses TRBV6-5 and TRBJ2-7; D remains ambiguous. This CDR3 comprises 13 residues. CDR1 and CDR2 from the germline V gene are MNHEY and SVGAGI. This CDR3 reads CAIWRSTSHEQYF. The CDR3 bases are TGTGCCATATGGCGGAGCACCTCCCACGAGCAGTACTTC.

The gene calls are TRBV7-6 and TRBJ2-5; 8 bases are shared with TRBD2. This CDR3 region has 15 residues. Unmatched junction bases numbered 8, after V lost 4 bases and J lost 4 bases. Per the germline V gene, CDR1 is SGHVS and CDR2 is FNYEAQ. The CDR3 nucleotides are TGTGCCAGCAGCTGGTTCAGCGGGAGTGGAGAGACCCAGTACTTC. Translated, it gives CASSWFSGSGETQYF. Using reference TRBV7-6 and TRBJ2-5 for the parts outside the CDR3, the full variable domain is GAGVSQSPRYKVTKRGQDVALRCDPISGHVSLYWYRQALGQGPEFLTYFNYEAQQDKSGLPNDRFSAERPEGSISTLTIQRTEQRDSAMYRCASSWFSGSGETQYFGPGTRLLVL.

This chain connects TRBV2 to TRBJ1-1; the D gene is possibly TRBD1 (5 bases). The CDR3 consists of 13 residues. V was trimmed by 7 bases and J by 7 bases, leaving 16 bases between them. Germline lookup yields CDR1 SNHLY and CDR2 FYNNEI. The CDR3 bases are TGTGCCAGCACCAACGACTACGGGGGTGAAGCTTTCTTT. This sequence encodes CASTNDYGGEAFF.